The 15 T cell receptor beta chains below were found in one sample sequenced in a study of shared clonotypes between healthy human individuals. TCRdb's copy holds only in-frame clones and misses some; the assay was immunoSEQ multiplex PCR. The sample has about 520,000 clones; over 75% are singletons. Sequencing input: PBMCs. The receptor source for this set is a woman between 40 and 50 years old in good health. Some clones in this sample may be carry-over from other donors' samples.

The chain couples TRBV11-2 to TRBJ2-5, with D possibly being TRBD1 (7 bases). Germline loops: CDR1 SGHAT, CDR2 FQNNGV. CDR3 length equals 13 residues. With 5 bases removed from V and 2 bases from J, the gap between germline ends came to 9 bases. CDR3 nucleotide sequence: TGTGCCAGCAGCGCGGGACAGCAAGAGACCCAGTACTTC. It codes for CASSAGQQETQYF.

This chain joins TRBV7-2 and TRBJ2-7; D not certain. V lost 5 bases to trimming and J lost 4 bases, with 15 bases between them. The CDR3 extends over 14 amino acids. Germline CDR1 SGHTA, CDR2 FQGNSA. This CDR3 is CASSIDTPEYEQYF. As DNA, the CDR3 is TGTGCCAGCAGCATAGACACACCAGAATACGAGCAGTACTTC.

This sequence joins TRBV6-5 and TRBJ2-5, with 9 bases identical to TRBD1. J was trimmed by 2 bases and V by 6 bases; bases with no gene match: 7. The CDR3 covers 15 residues. Germline V gives CDR1 MNHEY, CDR2 SVGAGI. The CDR3 is CASSSGQGHQETQYF. DNA for the CDR3: TGTGCCAGCAGCTCAGGACAGGGGCATCAAGAGACCCAGTACTTC.

This clone has only a few counts. V usage is TRBV2 and J usage is TRBJ1-4; 8 positions agree with TRBD1. This CDR3 contains 14 residues. Trimming cost V 9 bases and J 4 bases; bases outside gene matches: 7. Germline CDR1 SNHLY, CDR2 FYNNEI. The CDR3 is CASNQGASNEKLFF. The CDR3 DNA reads TGTGCCAGTAACCAGGGGGCAAGTAATGAAAAACTGTTTTTT.

This clone was detected only once. This chain joins TRBV9 and TRBJ2-7, with D unresolved. The V gene lost 3 bases and the J gene lost 4 bases, with 5 bases spanning the gap. The CDR3 spans 11 residues. Germline V CDR1 and CDR2: SGDLS, YYNGEE. CDR3 sequence: CASSAAYEQYF. In DNA, the CDR3 is TGTGCCAGCAGCGCCGCATACGAGCAGTACTTC.

With respect to this clone: This may be a read error, as it is one base from a much larger clone. J is TRBJ1-2 and V is TRBV19; TRBD1 matches at 7 bases. Germline lookup yields CDR1 LNHDA and CDR2 SQIVND (reference sequence). V lost 4 bases to trimming and J lost 9 bases; unmatched junction nucleotides: 8. The CDR3 sequence is 13 residues long. In DNA, the CDR3 is TGTGCCAGTAGTAACTTTGACAGGGTGAGCTACACCTTC. Translating gives CASSNFDRVSYTF.

The chain is built from TRBV6-1 and TRBJ2-3; 7 nucleotides match TRBD2. J gave up 0 bases and V 2 bases, and 2 bases lay outside the gene matches. Germline V gene data show CDR1 as MNHNS and CDR2 as SASEGT. The CDR3 loop spans 15 amino acids. The CDR3 DNA follows: TGTGCCAGCAGTGAATCAGCGGGGAGCACAGATACGCAGTATTTT. It specifies CASSESAGSTDTQYF.

This clone was counted a single time. The chain recombines TRBV10-3 with TRBJ2-7; 8 bases are a match to TRBD2. Per the germline V gene, CDR1 is ENHRY and CDR2 is SYGVKD. The junction had 3 bases not matched to a gene; V was cut back by 6 bases and J by 2 bases. The CDR3 sequence is 13 residues long. This chain's CDR3 is CAIRGGLAYEQYF. For the CDR3, the DNA is TGTGCCATCAGGGGGGGACTAGCCTACGAGCAGTACTTC.

The rearrangement links TRBV7-9 to TRBJ2-5; no definite D call. This CDR3 has 14 residues. Between the trimmed V and J ends, which lost 1 base and 5 bases, there was a span of 11 bases. Germline V gives CDR1 SEHNR, CDR2 FQNEAQ (reference sequence). The CDR3 spells CASSLGLDVETQYF. The CDR3 DNA reads TGTGCCAGCAGCTTAGGGTTGGACGTGGAGACCCAGTACTTC.

This chain uses TRBV6-6 with TRBJ1-5; 7 nucleotides agree with TRBD1. In germline, CDR1 is MNHNY, CDR2 SVGAGI (reference sequence). The CDR3 covers 14 residues. After removal of 2 bases from V and 2 bases from J, the junction contained 0 bases not matched to a gene. CDR3 in DNA: TGTGCCAGCAGTTACAGGGGGCGCAATCAGCCCCAGCATTTT. Translated: CASSYRGRNQPQHF.

V usage is TRBV15 and J usage is TRBJ1-5, with 10 nucleotides matching TRBD1. The CDR3 length is 16 residues. CDR1 is LNHNV, CDR2 YYDKDF, per germline (reference sequence). V was pared by 2 bases and J by 7 bases, with 8 bases of the junction left unmatched. The DNA for the CDR3 is TGTGCCACCAGCAGATTTGGACAGGGGGGAGGACAGCCCCAGCATTTT. Translating it yields CATSRFGQGGGQPQHF. The whole variable domain, remainder taken from reference TRBV15 and TRBJ1-5, is DAMVIQNPRYQVTQFGKPVTLSCSQTLNHNVMYWYQQKSSQAPKLLFHYYDKDFNNEADTPDNFQSRRPNTSFCFLDIRSPGLGDTAMYLCATSRFGQGGGQPQHFGDGTRLSIL.

The chain employs TRBV7-2 and TRBJ2-4; D tentatively fits TRBD1 or TRBD2 (5 bases each). V was cut by 5 bases and J by 8 bases, with 16 bases left in between. The length of the CDR3 is 14 residues. Germline V gives CDR1 SGHTA, CDR2 FQGNSA. The CDR3 region is CASSPRDGRDIQYF. The CDR3 region has the DNA TGTGCCAGCAGCCCGAGGGACGGAAGGGACATTCAGTACTTC.

The genes are TRBV19 and TRBJ1-1, with D possibly TRBD1 on 5 matching bases. CDR1 is LNHDA, CDR2 SQIVND, per germline (reference sequence). The CDR3 is 17 residues long. Between the trimmed V and J ends, which lost 3 bases and 0 bases, there was a span of 17 bases. CDR3 DNA: TGTGCCAGTAGTATCTTAGGGGCAGCGGACATGAACACTGAAGCTTTCTTT. Residues: CASSILGAADMNTEAFF.

The gene calls are TRBV6-1 and TRBJ1-1; no reliable D call. The length of the CDR3 is 16 residues. Trimming removed 3 bases from V and 7 bases from J, with 21 bases in between. Germline CDR1 is MNHNS and CDR2 is SASEGT. The CDR3 DNA is TGTGCCAGCAGTGACCCCGGTGGCATTAGGACGGGTGAAGCTTTCTTT. It is translated as CASSDPGGIRTGEAFF.

This clone was recorded once. This chain uses TRBV4-2 with TRBJ2-7; D could derive from TRBD1 or TRBD2 (5 bases each). Germline V gives CDR1 LGHNA, CDR2 YNFKEQ. The CDR3 length is 14 residues. V gave up 4 bases and J gave up 7 bases, with 17 bases separating them. The CDR3 DNA reads TGTGCCAGCAGCCGCTCGGGACCCTCCTTGGAGCAGTACTTC. Protein sequence: CASSRSGPSLEQYF.